Listed below are T cell receptor beta chains from one sample, sequenced in a study of blood T cell repertoires in COVID-19. Clones were sequenced by immunoSEQ multiplex PCR, and TCRdb holds only the in-frame ones, with some missing. Of 270,000 or so clones listed, around nine tenths were seen once; the top ten hold over 8.5%. The sequencing sample was made of peripheral blood. The receptors shown here come from a woman aged 25-40 years with COVID-19, enrolled during active disease. CDR3s include the opening cysteine and the closing phenylalanine or tryptophan. A D gene is named only where the DNA matches it firmly. Not all rows give a size; the values are once, few, many and, for expanded clones, a class.

>TRBJ1-6|TRBV5-4|NA|NA
CASRLGGGDAYNSPLHF
TGTGCCAGCAGATTAGGGGGAGGGGATGCCTATAATTCACCCCTCCACTTT
>TRBJ2-3|TRBV29-1|TRBD1|NA
CSADRGNTQYF
TGCAGCGCGGACAGGGGAAATACGCAGTATTTT
>TRBJ2-5|TRBV13|TRBD2|NA
CASSLAGGLQETQYF
TGTGCCAGCAGCTTAGCGGGGGGGCTTCAAGAGACCCAGTACTTC
>TRBJ2-7|TRBV9|TRBD2|NA
CASSVDGGGAYEQYF
TGTGCCAGCAGCGTAGACGGCGGGGGGGCCTACGAGCAGTACTTC
>TRBJ1-3|TRBV7-2|TRBD1|NA
CASSLSDRATIYF
TGTGCCAGCAGCTTATCAGACAGGGCCACCATATATTTT
>TRBJ2-7|TRBV2|TRBD1|NA
CASSEGTGMYYEQYF
TGTGCCAGCAGTGAAGGGACAGGGATGTACTACGAGCAGTACTTC
>TRBJ1-5|TRBV11-2|NA|NA
CASSLGRGTSRNQPQHF
TGTGCCAGCAGCTTAGGGCGGGGCACCTCTCGGAATCAGCCCCAGCATTTT
>TRBJ2-2|TRBV7-9|TRBD2|NA
CASSTTRTSGTYTGELFF
TGTGCCAGCAGCACCACGAGGACTAGCGGGACCTACACCGGGGAGCTGTTTTTT
>TRBJ2-7|TRBV3-1/TRBV3-2|TRBD2|NA
CASSSGLAGIYEQYF
TGTGCCAGCAGCTCTGGACTAGCCGGGATCTACGAGCAGTACTTC
>TRBJ1-4|TRBV3-1/TRBV3-2|NA|NA
CASSQDRGHLNEKLFF
TGTGCCAGCAGCCAAGATCGGGGACATCTTAATGAAAAACTGTTTTTT
>TRBJ2-1|TRBV18|TRBD2|NA
CASSPPSSGGANEQFF
TGTGCCAGCTCACCACCTAGTAGCGGGGGGGCAAATGAGCAGTTCTTC
>TRBJ1-2|TRBV6-5|TRBD1|NA
CASRQTGAVYGYTF
TGTGCCAGCAGACAGACAGGGGCCGTCTATGGCTACACCTTC
>TRBJ1-6|TRBV7-9|NA|NA
CASSLVYGNSPLHF
TGTGCCAGCAGCTTAGTGTACGGTAATTCACCCCTCCACTTT
>TRBJ2-3|TRBV2|TRBD2|NA
CASRLSGGRTDTQYF
TGTGCCAGCAGACTAAGCGGGGGGCGCACAGATACGCAGTATTTT
>TRBJ2-7|TRBV7-9|TRBD2|few
CASSLARGSDEQYF
TGTGCCAGCAGCTTAGCGCGGGGGAGCGACGAGCAGTACTTC
>TRBJ2-7|TRBV5-1|NA|NA
CASSLITGPYEQYF
TGCGCCAGCAGCTTGATTACAGGACCCTACGAGCAGTACTTC
>TRBJ1-5|TRBV28|TRBD1|NA
CASSYRHGTGTGPQHF
TGTGCCAGCAGTTACCGACATGGGACAGGGACGGGGCCCCAGCATTTT
>TRBJ1-2|TRBV3-1/TRBV3-2|NA|NA
CASSPLGANGYTF
TGTGCCAGCAGCCCTCTGGGGGCAAATGGCTACACCTTC
>TRBJ2-7|TRBV7-9|NA|once
CASSLSEVSYEQYF
TGTGCCAGCAGCTTATCTGAGGTTTCCTACGAGCAGTACTTC
>TRBJ1-1|TRBV7-9|NA|NA
CASSSPFRGTEAFF
TGTGCCAGCAGCTCCCCCTTCAGGGGCACTGAAGCTTTCTTT
>TRBJ1-3|TRBV28|NA|NA
CASSFRGSGNTIYF
TGTGCCAGCAGTTTCCGAGGCTCTGGAAACACCATATATTTT
>TRBJ2-7|TRBV6-5|NA|NA
CASSPHRASAYEQYF
TGTGCCAGCAGTCCTCACAGGGCCTCGGCCTACGAGCAGTACTTC